Below, one T cell receptor beta chain is given with its context. TCRdb's copy holds only in-frame clones and misses some; the assay was immunoSEQ multiplex PCR. The sample holds about 210,000 clones, 88% seen once. The data were taken from a study of blood T cell repertoires in COVID-19. Study at large: Italy, Spain and the United States were the sources of the convalescent and acute COVID-19 samples. The cDNA or gDNA used as material had been derived from T cells, B-cell-depleted T cells, or PBMCs.

CDR1 and CDR2 from the germline V gene are SEHNR and FQNEAQ (reference sequence). Trimming pared 5 bases from V and 6 bases from J, leaving 16 bases between. The CDR3 sequence is 14 residues long. The V and J genes are TRBV7-9 and TRBJ1-1; tentative D call: TRBD1 (6 bases). What was sequenced was peripheral blood. The source of this sequence is a young man with active or convalescent COVID-19. Written as DNA, the CDR3 is TGTGCCAGCAGCCCTGGACAGATCTCGGCTGAAGCTTTCTTT. The encoded protein is CASSPGQISAEAFF.